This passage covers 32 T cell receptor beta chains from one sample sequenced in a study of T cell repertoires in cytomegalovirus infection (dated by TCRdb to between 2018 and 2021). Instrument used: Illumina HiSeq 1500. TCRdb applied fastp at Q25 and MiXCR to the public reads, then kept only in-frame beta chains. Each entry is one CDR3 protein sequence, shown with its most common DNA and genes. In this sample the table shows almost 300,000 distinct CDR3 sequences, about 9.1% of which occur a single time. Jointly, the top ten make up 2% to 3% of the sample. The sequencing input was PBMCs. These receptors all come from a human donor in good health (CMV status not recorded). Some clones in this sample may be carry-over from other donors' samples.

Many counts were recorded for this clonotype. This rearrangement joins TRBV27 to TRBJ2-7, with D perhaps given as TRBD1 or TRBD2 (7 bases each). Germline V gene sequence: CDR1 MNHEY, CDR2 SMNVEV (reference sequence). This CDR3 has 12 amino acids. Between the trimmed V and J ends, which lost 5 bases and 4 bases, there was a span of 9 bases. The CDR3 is CASSQGGYEQYF. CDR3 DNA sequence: TGTGCCAGCAGTCAGGGGGGGTACGAGCAGTACTTC.

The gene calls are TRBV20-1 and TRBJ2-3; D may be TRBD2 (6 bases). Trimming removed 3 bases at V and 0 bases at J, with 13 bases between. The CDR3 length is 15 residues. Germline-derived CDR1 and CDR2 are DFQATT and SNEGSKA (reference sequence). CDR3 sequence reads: CSASGGRVSTDTQYF. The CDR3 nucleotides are TGCAGTGCTAGCGGGGGTCGTGTGAGCACAGATACGCAGTATTTT.

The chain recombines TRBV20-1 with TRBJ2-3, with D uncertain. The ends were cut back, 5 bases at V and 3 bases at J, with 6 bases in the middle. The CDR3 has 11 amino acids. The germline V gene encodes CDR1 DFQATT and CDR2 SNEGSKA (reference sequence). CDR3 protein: CSAAPTDTQYF. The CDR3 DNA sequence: TGCAGTGCTGCGCCAACAGATACGCAGTATTTT.

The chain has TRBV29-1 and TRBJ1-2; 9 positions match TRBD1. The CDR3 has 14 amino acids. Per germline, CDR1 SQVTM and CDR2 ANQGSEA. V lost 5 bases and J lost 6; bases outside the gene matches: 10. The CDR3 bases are TGCAGCGTTTCGGCTCCACAGGGGGCGAATGGCTACACCTTC. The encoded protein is CSVSAPQGANGYTF.

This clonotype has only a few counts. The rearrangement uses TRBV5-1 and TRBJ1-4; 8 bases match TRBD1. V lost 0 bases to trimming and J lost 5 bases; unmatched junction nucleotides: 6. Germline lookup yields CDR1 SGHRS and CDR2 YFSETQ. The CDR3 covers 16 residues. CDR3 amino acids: CASSLGRTGRNEKLFF. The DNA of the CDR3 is TGCGCCAGCAGCTTGGGACGGACAGGGAGAAATGAAAAACTGTTTTTT.

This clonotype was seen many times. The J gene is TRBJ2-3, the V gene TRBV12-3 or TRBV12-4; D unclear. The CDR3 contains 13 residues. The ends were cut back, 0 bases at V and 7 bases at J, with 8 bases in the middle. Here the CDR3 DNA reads TGTGCCAGCAGTTTAGCGCTCGGGTATACGCAGTATTTT. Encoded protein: CASSLALGYTQYF.

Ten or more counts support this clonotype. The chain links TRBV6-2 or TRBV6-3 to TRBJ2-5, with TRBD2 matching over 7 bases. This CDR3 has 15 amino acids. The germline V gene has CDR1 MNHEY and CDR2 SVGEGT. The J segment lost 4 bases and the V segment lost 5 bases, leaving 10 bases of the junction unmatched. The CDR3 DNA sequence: TGTGCCAGCAGTCTCTTGGGACTAACCACAGAGACCCAGTACTTC. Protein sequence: CASSLLGLTTETQYF.

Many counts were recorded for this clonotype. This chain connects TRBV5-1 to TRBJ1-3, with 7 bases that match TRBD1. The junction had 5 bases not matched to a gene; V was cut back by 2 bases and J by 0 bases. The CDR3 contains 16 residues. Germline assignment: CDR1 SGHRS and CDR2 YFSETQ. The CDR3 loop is CASSLGQESSGNTIYF. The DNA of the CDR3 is TGCGCCAGCAGCTTAGGACAGGAGAGCTCTGGAAACACCATATATTTT.

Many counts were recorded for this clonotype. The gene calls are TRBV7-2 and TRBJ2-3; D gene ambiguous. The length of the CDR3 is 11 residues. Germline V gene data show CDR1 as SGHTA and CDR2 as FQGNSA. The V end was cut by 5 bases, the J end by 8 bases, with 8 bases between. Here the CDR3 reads CASSPAATQYF. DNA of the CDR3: TGTGCCAGCAGCCCGGCAGCTACGCAGTATTTT.

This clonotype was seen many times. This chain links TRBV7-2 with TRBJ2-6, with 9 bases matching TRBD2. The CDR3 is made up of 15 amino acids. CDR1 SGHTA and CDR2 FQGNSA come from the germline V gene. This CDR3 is CASSGDLSGANVLTF. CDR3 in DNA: TGTGCTTCTAGCGGGGACCTCTCTGGGGCCAACGTCCTGACTTTC.

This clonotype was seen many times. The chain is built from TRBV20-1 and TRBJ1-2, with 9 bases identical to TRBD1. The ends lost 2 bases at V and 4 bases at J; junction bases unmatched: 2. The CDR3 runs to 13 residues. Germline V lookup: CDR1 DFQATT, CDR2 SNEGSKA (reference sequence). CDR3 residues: CSARRDRVYGYTF. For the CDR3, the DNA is TGCAGTGCTAGAAGGGACAGGGTCTATGGCTACACCTTC.

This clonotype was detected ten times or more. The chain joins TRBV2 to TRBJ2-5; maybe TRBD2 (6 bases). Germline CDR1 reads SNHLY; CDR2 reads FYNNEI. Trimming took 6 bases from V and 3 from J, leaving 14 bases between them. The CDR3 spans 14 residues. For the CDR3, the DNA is TGTGCCAGCAGCCGGGGGTCCGGAAAAGAGACCCAGTACTTC. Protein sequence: CASSRGSGKETQYF. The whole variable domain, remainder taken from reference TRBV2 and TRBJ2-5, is EPEVTQTPSHQVTQMGQEVILRCVPISNHLYFYWYRQILGQKVEFLVSFYNNEISEKSEIFDDQFSVERPDGSNFTLKIRSTKLEDSAMYFCASSRGSGKETQYFGPGTRLLVL.

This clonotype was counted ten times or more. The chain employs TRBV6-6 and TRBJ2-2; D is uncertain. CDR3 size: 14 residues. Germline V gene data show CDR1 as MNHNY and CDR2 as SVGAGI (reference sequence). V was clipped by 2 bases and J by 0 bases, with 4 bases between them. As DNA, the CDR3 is TGTGCCAGCAGTTACGGACCGAACACCGGGGAGCTGTTTTTT. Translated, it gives CASSYGPNTGELFF.

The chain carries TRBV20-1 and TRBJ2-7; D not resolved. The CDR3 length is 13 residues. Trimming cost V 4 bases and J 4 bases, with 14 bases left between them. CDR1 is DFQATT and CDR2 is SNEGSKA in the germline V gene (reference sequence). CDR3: CSATIETNYEQYF. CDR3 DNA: TGCAGTGCTACGATTGAGACCAATTACGAGCAGTACTTC.

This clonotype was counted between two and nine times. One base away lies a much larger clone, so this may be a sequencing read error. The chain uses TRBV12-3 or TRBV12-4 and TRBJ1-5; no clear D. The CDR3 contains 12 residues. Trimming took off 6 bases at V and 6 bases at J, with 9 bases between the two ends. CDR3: CASSRVGQPQHF. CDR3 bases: TGTGCCAGCAGCCGTGTTGGTCAGCCCCAGCATTTT.

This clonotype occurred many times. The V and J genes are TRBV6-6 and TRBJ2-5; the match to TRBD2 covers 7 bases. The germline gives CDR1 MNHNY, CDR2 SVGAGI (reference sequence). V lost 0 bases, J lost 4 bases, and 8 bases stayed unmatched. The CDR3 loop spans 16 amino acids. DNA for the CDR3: TGTGCCAGCAGTTACTCTATTCTAGCGGAGGGAGAGACCCAGTACTTC. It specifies CASSYSILAEGETQYF.

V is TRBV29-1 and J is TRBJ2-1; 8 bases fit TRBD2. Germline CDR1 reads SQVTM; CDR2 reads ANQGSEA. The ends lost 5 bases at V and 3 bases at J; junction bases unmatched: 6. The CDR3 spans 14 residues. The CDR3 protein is CSVWSGGVYNEQFF. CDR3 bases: TGCAGCGTTTGGTCCGGGGGGGTCTACAATGAGCAGTTCTTC.

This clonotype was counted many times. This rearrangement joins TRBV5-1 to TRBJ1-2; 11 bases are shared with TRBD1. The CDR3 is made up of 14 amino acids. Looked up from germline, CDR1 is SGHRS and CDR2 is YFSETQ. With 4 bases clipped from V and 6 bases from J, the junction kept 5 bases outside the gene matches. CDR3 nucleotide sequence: TGCGCCAGCAGCAAGTCGGGACAGGGGGATGGCTACACCTTC. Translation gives CASSKSGQGDGYTF.

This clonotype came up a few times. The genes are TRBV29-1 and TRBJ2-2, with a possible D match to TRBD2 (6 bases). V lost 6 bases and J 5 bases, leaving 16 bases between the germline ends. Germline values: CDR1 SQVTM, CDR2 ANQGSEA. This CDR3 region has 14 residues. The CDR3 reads CSVQGGYSTGELFF. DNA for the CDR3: TGCAGCGTGCAGGGAGGCTATTCGACCGGGGAGCTGTTTTTT.

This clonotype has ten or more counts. CDR3 protein: CASSYRNRGENYGYTF. Written as DNA, the CDR3 is TGTGCCAGCAGTTACCGGAACAGGGGTGAGAACTATGGCTACACCTTC. This chain connects TRBV6-2 or TRBV6-3 to TRBJ1-2; 7 bases agree with TRBD1. The CDR3 spans 16 residues. From germline, CDR1 is MNHEY and CDR2 SVGEGT. V lost 2 bases and J lost 2; bases outside the gene matches: 8.

CDR3 nucleotide sequence: TGTGCCAGCGGTGCCCCGGGACCTAATCAGCCCCAGCATTTT. Amino acid sequence: CASGAPGPNQPQHF. V gene TRBV2 combines with J gene TRBJ1-5, with D tentatively TRBD1 (5 bases). CDR1 and CDR2 (germline): SNHLY, FYNNEI. Between the trimmed V and J ends, which lost 8 bases and 4 bases, there was a span of 15 bases. There are 14 residues in the CDR3. Complete variable domain (other parts from reference TRBV2 and TRBJ1-5): EPEVTQTPSHQVTQMGQEVILRCVPISNHLYFYWYRQILGQKVEFLVSFYNNEISEKSEIFDDQFSVERPDGSNFTLKIRSTKLEDSAMYFCASGAPGPNQPQHFGDGTRLSIL.

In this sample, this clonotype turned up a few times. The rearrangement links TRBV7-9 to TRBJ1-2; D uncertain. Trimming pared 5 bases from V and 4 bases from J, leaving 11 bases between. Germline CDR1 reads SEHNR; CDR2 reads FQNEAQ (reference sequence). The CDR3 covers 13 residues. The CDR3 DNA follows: TGTGCCAGCAGCCAAAACGGACTCTATGGCTACACCTTC. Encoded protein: CASSQNGLYGYTF. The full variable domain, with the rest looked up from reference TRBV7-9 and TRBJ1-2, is DTGVSQNPRHKITKRGQNVTFRCDPISEHNRLYWYRQTLGQGPEFLTYFQNEAQLEKSRLLSDRFSAERPKGSFSTLEIQRTEQGDSAMYLCASSQNGLYGYTFGSGTRLTVV.

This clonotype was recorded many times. The chain's CDR3 is CASSFTQGAWQPQHF. CDR3 DNA sequence: TGTGCCAGCAGCTTTACACAGGGGGCCTGGCAGCCCCAGCATTTT. The chain combines TRBV7-2 with TRBJ1-5; 9 nucleotides align to TRBD1. The CDR3 length is 15 residues. The V gene's germline CDR1 is SGHTA and CDR2 FQGNSA. Trimming removed 3 bases from V and 7 bases from J; junction bases left unmatched: 7.

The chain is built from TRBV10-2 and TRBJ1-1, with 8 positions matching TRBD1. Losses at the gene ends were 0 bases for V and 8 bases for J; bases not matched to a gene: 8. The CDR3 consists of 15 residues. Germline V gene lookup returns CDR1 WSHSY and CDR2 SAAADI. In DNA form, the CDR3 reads TGCGCCAGCAGTGAGTCCTGGACAGGGAAGGGGGAAGCTTTCTTT. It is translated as CASSESWTGKGEAFF.

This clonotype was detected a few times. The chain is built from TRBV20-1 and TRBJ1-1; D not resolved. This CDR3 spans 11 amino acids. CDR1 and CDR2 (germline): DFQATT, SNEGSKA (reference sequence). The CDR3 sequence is CILQLNTEAFF. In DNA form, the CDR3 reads TGCATCTTACAATTGAACACTGAAGCTTTCTTT.

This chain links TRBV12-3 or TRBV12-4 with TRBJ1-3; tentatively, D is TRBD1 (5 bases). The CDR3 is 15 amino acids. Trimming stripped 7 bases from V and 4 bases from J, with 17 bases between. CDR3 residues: CASTRDDASGNTIYF. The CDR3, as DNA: TGTGCCAGCACCCGGGACGACGCTTCGGGAAACACCATATATTTT.

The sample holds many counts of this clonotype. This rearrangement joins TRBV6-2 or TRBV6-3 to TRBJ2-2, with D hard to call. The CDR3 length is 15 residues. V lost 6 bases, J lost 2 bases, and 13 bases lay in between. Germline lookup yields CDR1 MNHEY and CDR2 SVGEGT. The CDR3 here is CASSPARTNTGELFF. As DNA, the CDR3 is TGTGCCAGCAGCCCAGCCCGCACCAACACCGGGGAGCTGTTTTTT.

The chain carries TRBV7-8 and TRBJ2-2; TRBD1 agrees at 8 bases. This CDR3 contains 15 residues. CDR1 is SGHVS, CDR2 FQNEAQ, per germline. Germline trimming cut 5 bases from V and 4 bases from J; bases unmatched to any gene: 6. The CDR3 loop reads CASSGAGGITGELFF. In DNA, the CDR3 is TGTGCCAGCAGCGGGGCAGGGGGCATCACCGGGGAGCTGTTTTTT.

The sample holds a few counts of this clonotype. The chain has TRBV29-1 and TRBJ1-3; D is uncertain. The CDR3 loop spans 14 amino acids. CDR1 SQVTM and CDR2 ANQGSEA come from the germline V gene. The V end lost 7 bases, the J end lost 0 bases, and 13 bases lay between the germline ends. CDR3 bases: TGCAGCGCGGACGCTTCCCCCTCTGGAAACACCATATATTTT. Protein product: CSADASPSGNTIYF.

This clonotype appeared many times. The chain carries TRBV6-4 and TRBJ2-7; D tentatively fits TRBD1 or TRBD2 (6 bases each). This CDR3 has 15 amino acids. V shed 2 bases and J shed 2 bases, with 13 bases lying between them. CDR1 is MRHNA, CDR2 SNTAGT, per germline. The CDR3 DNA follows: TGTGCCAGCAGTGACAAGGGGGGACGGACCTACGAGCAGTACGTC. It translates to CASSDKGGRTYEQYV.

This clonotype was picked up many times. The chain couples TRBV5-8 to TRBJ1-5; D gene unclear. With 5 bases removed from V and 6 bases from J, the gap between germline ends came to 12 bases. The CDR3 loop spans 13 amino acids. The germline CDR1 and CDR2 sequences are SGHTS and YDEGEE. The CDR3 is CASRRSGVQPQHF. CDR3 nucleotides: TGTGCCAGCAGGAGGTCCGGGGTTCAGCCCCAGCATTTT.

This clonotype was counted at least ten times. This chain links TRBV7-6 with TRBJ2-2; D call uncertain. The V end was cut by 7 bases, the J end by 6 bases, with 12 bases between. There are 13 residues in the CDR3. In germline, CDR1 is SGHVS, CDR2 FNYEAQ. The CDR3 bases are TGTGCCAGCAACCGAGACCCGGCCGGGGAGCTGTTTTTT. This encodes CASNRDPAGELFF.